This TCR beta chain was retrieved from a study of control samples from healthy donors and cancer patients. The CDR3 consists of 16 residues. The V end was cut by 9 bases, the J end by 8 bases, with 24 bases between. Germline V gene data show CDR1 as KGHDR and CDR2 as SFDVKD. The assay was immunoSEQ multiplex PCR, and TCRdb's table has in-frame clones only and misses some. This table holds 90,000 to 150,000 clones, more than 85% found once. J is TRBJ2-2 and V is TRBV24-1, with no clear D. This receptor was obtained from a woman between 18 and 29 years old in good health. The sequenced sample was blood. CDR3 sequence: CATRAPGQAGVGELFF. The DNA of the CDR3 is TGTGCCACCCGCGCACCGGGCCAGGCTGGTGTGGGGGAGCTGTTTTTT.